The T cell receptor (beta chain) under discussion was sequenced for a study of blood T cell repertoires in COVID-19. Trimming removed 7 bases from V and 0 bases from J, with 8 bases in between. This CDR3 has 13 amino acids. CDR1 is SGDLS, CDR2 YYNGEE, per germline. Here immunoSEQ multiplex PCR was the method, and the copy in TCRdb shows in-frame clones only, minus some. There are 200,000 to 250,000 clones in the sample; 87% occur only once, and 11% lies in the top ten. Either two negative PCRs, clearance, or symptom resolution qualified Cohort 3 donors as recovered. The TCR sequence derives from a man aged 30 to 45 who had recovered from COVID-19. The V call is TRBV9, the J call TRBJ1-5; D ambiguous. The sequenced sample consisted of PBMCs or T cells enriched from blood (not recorded which). This CDR3 reads CASGGSSNQPQHF. The CDR3 DNA sequence: TGTGCCAGCGGAGGGTCTAGCAATCAGCCCCAGCATTTT.